Listed below are T cell receptor beta chains from one sample, sequenced in a study of T cells in Graves' hyperthyroidism and ophthalmopathy. One entry per CDR3 protein results from TCRdb running MiXCR on the multiplex PCR reads. Here the sample spans approximately 270,000 distinct CDR3 sequences, 14% to 15% being singletons. Sample: blood. These receptors all stem from a woman between 40 and 55 years old with Graves' hyperthyroidism that later progressed to Graves' ophthalmopathy. Both conserved end residues are part of each CDR3. D genes are given only for firm matches. Some rows mark clone size as missing; the rest say once, few, many or name a class of expanded clone.

v_gene	abundance	j_gene	d_gene	CDR3nt	CDR3aa
TRBV28	many	TRBJ1-5	TRBD1	TGTGCCAGCAGGTCTCAAGGGACAGGGGTTGTTCAGCCCCAGCATTTT	CASRSQGTGVVQPQHF
TRBV27	few	TRBJ2-5	-	TGTGCCAGCAGTTTAGTTGGGGACTACCAAGAGACCCAGTACTTC	CASSLVGDYQETQYF
TRBV2	few	TRBJ1-2	-	TGTGCCAGCAGTGAAGCAACCCAGGATTCCTATGGCTACACCTTC	CASSEATQDSYGYTF
TRBV6-1	-	TRBJ2-5	TRBD2	TGTGCCAGCAGACCCATAGCGGGAGAAGAGACCCAGTACTTC	CASRPIAGEETQYF
TRBV5-1	many	TRBJ1-4	-	TGCGCCAGCAGCTCGACAGAAACTAATGAAAAACTGTTTTTT	CASSSTETNEKLFF
TRBV14	many	TRBJ1-1	-	TGTGCCAGCCAACCCGGGGGCCCCCTCTTACCCATAATGAACACTGAAGCTTTCTTT	CASQPGGPLLPIMNTEAFF
TRBV12-3/TRBV12-4	-	TRBJ1-2	-	TGTGCCAGCAGTTTAGGAGACGGAGCTAACTATGGCTACACCTTC	CASSLGDGANYGYTF
TRBV15	few	TRBJ2-3	-	TGTGCCACCAGCCGAGCTAGATCGGCTAGTGGGGATACGCAGTATTTT	CATSRARSASGDTQYF
TRBV12-3/TRBV12-4	many	TRBJ1-5	-	TGTGCCAGCACCCCGGGGGTCAATCAGCCCCAGCATTTT	CASTPGVNQPQHF
TRBV5-1	many	TRBJ2-7	TRBD1	TGCGCCAGCAGCTCTAGACAGGGGGCCCACGAGCAGTACTTC	CASSSRQGAHEQYF
TRBV28	many	TRBJ2-1	-	TGTGCCAGCAGTTTATTTCGGATAGCTCCCCGTGAGCAGTTCTTC	CASSLFRIAPREQFF
TRBV6-2/TRBV6-3	-	TRBJ2-2	-	TGTGCCAGCAGTTACGCCCCCCGCGGGGAGCTGTTTTTT	CASSYAPRGELFF
TRBV5-1	-	TRBJ2-5	TRBD1	TGCGCCACCGGGCTCGGACAGGGAGGAGGAGAGACCCAGTACTTC	CATGLGQGGGETQYF
TRBV28	many	TRBJ1-5	-	TGTGCCAGCAGTTTATCGGGAAAGGGTCAGCCCCAGCATTTT	CASSLSGKGQPQHF
TRBV19	many	TRBJ2-1	TRBD2	TGTGCCAGTAGATGGGGAGTTAGCGGGAGTGAGCAGTTCTTC	CASRWGVSGSEQFF
TRBV30	many	TRBJ1-2	-	TGTGCCTGGGCGGACGAGGGGAACTATGGCTACACCTTC	CAWADEGNYGYTF
TRBV20-1	many	TRBJ2-1	TRBD2	TGCAGTGATTTAGCGGGAGACTACAATGAGCAGTTCTTC	CSDLAGDYNEQFF
TRBV7-9	-	TRBJ2-7	TRBD1	TGTGCCAGCGGTACGACAGGGACCAGGGACGAGCAGTACTTC	CASGTTGTRDEQYF
TRBV14	-	TRBJ2-1	-	TGTGCCAGCAGTTTCTCCAGGGGCAAAGGCAATGAGCAGTTCTTC	CASSFSRGKGNEQFF
TRBV4-1	-	TRBJ2-2	-	TGCGCCAGCAGCCCAATTTTAGCCACTTTCGACAGTCGCGGGGAGCTGTTTTTT	CASSPILATFDSRGELFF
TRBV20-1	few	TRBJ2-1	-	TGCAGTGCCCAGGGGATGGGTGAGCAGTTCTTC	CSAQGMGEQFF
TRBV9	few	TRBJ2-1	TRBD2	TGTGCCAGCGGGGCGGGAGGCACCCACAATGAGCAGTTCTTC	CASGAGGTHNEQFF
TRBV15	-	TRBJ2-1	-	TGTGCCACCAGCAGAGGGCGTGTTAATGAGCAGTTCTTC	CATSRGRVNEQFF
TRBV7-9	few	TRBJ1-1	-	TGTGCCAGCAGCCTACAAACTGGGGCGGATACTGAAGCTTTCTTT	CASSLQTGADTEAFF
TRBV12-3/TRBV12-4	many	TRBJ2-1	TRBD2	TGTGCCAGCTCAAGGACTAGCGATGAGCAGTTCTTC	CASSRTSDEQFF